A selection of T cell receptor beta chains follows, all from one sample in a study of identical twins. MiXCR, applied by TCRdb to the 5' RACE reads, yields one record per CDR3 protein. The sample yields about 340,000 distinct CDR3 sequences, 9% to 15% seen once. In addition, the sample was reused for a study of yellow fever vaccine responses in identical twins.

Sequencing was carried out using CD8+ T cells sorted from blood. These TCRs come from a woman aged 18-29 years in good health. Each CDR3 is given with its conserved first and last residue. D genes are given only for firm matches. Size is omitted from some rows. Given values are once, few, many or a class for expanded clones.

v_call	clone_size	j_call	d_call	cdr3_length	cdr3_nt	cdr3_aa
TRBV27	NA	TRBJ2-1	NA	14	TGTGCCAGCAGTTATGTCAGCGGATACAATGAGCAGTTCTTC	CASSYVSGYNEQFF
TRBV5-1	NA	TRBJ2-2	NA	14	TGCGCCAGCAGCCAGGGACGATCACCCGGGGAGCTGTTTTTT	CASSQGRSPGELFF
TRBV6-4	NA	TRBJ2-3	TRBD2	17	TGTGCCAGCAGTGACTCCCGGACTAGCGGGAGCACAGATACGCAGTATTTT	CASSDSRTSGSTDTQYF
TRBV13	NA	TRBJ2-3	NA	15	TGTGCCAGCAGCTTATCTGAGCGGCACACAGATACGCAGTATTTT	CASSLSERHTDTQYF
TRBV3-1	NA	TRBJ2-1	TRBD2	16	TGTGCCAGCAGCCAGGGACTAGCGGGCCCGGTCGATTTTCAGTTCTTC	CASSQGLAGPVDFQFF
TRBV7-6	NA	TRBJ2-1	NA	14	TGTGCCAGCAGCCCCTCTTTTTCGCACAATGAGCAGTTCTTC	CASSPSFSHNEQFF
TRBV20-1	many	TRBJ2-1	NA	17	TGCAGTGCTACGAGAGTGGGCGCCATGAGCTCCTACAATGAGCAGTTCTTC	CSATRVGAMSSYNEQFF
TRBV12-3/TRBV12-4	many	TRBJ2-7	NA	11	TGTGCCAGCAGTTTGGCTAGCGAGCAGTACTTC	CASSLASEQYF
TRBV9	NA	TRBJ1-4	TRBD1	15	TGTGCCAGCAGCGTAGAACAGGGGGCTGGTGAAAAACTGTTTTTT	CASSVEQGAGEKLFF
TRBV15	few	TRBJ1-4	NA	16	TGTGCCACCAGCAGAGAAAAAGGGATTTTTGATGAAAAACTGTTTTTT	CATSREKGIFDEKLFF
TRBV7-8	many	TRBJ2-7	NA	18	TGTGCCAGCAGCACGAATCGACCGTGGGGACTCCCAACCTACGAGCAGTACTTC	CASSTNRPWGLPTYEQYF
TRBV6-1	NA	TRBJ2-1	NA	14	TGTGCCAGCACCGGGACAACAGAATTTAGGGAGCAGTTCTTC	CASTGTTEFREQFF
TRBV5-1	few	TRBJ2-2	NA	15	TGCGCCAGCAGCTTGATGGCAGGGCAGGCCGGGGAGCTGTTTTTT	CASSLMAGQAGELFF
TRBV3-1	NA	TRBJ2-5	TRBD2	16	TGTGCCAGCAGCCAAGGACTAGCGGGGATCCAAGAGACCCAGTACTTC	CASSQGLAGIQETQYF
TRBV29-1	many	TRBJ2-1	NA	13	TGCAGCGTTGAAGGTGCGGGGTTCGATGAGCAGTTCTTC	CSVEGAGFDEQFF
TRBV28	NA	TRBJ2-2	NA	14	TGTGCCAGCAGTCTAGGGTGGGGCACCGGGGAGCTGTTTTTT	CASSLGWGTGELFF
TRBV5-8	NA	TRBJ1-1	NA	12	TGTGCCAGTGGCCTGGGGCCAACTGAAGCTTTCTTT	CASGLGPTEAFF
TRBV3-1	few	TRBJ2-1	NA	15	TGTGCCAGCAGCCAAATAAGGGACGTCCTGAATGAGCAGTTCTTC	CASSQIRDVLNEQFF
TRBV7-2	NA	TRBJ2-2	TRBD2	15	TGTGCCAGCAGCAAGACTAGCGGGAAGTCCGGGGAGCTGTTTTTT	CASSKTSGKSGELFF
TRBV16	many	TRBJ2-2	TRBD1	15	TGTGCCAGCAGCGGCACAGGGGCGAACACCGGGGAGCTGTTTTTT	CASSGTGANTGELFF
TRBV7-3	few	TRBJ2-7	NA	13	TGTGCCAGCAGCCCGGACTATTCCTACGAGCAGTACTTC	CASSPDYSYEQYF
TRBV12-3/TRBV12-4	NA	TRBJ2-1	NA	12	TGTGCCAGCAGTTTATTGATTTATGAGCAGTTCTTC	CASSLLIYEQFF
TRBV5-1	many	TRBJ2-3	NA	18	TGCGCCAGCAGCGCCTCCCGCCAGCTAGCTCGAAGCACAGATACGCAGTATTTT	CASSASRQLARSTDTQYF
TRBV4-1	many	TRBJ2-7	NA	13	TGCGCCAGCAGCCAAGGCAGCTCCTACGAGCAGTACTTC	CASSQGSSYEQYF
TRBV12-3/TRBV12-4	few	TRBJ2-3	NA	12	TGTGCCAGCACCCAAGACGGTGATACGCAGTATTTT	CASTQDGDTQYF
TRBV10-2	NA	TRBJ2-3	NA	14	TGCGCCAGCAGTGAGTGGCAGGGGATAAATACGCAGTATTTT	CASSEWQGINTQYF
TRBV7-8	few	TRBJ1-1	NA	18	TGTGCCAGCAGCTTAGCGCGAGTCATCCCAAGGATGAACACTGAAGCTTTCTTT	CASSLARVIPRMNTEAFF
TRBV7-9	many	TRBJ2-1	TRBD1	15	TGTGCCAGCAGCTTAGCACAGGGGGCTGAAAATGAGCAGTTCTTC	CASSLAQGAENEQFF
TRBV4-1	NA	TRBJ1-6	TRBD1	16	TGCGCCAGCAGCCCAAGGGACAGGGGCCTTAATTCACCCCTCCACTTT	CASSPRDRGLNSPLHF
TRBV5-1	NA	TRBJ1-2	NA	18	TGCGCCAGCAGCTTAGTATCCGGATTGGCAAGCCCTAACTATGGCTACACCTTC	CASSLVSGLASPNYGYTF
TRBV29-1	NA	TRBJ1-3	NA	14	TGCAGCGTTTACCGGGACAACTCTGGAAACACCATATATTTT	CSVYRDNSGNTIYF
TRBV20-1	NA	TRBJ1-2	NA	12	TGCAGTGCTAGGCAGCTAATCTATGGCTACACCTTC	CSARQLIYGYTF
TRBV7-9	NA	TRBJ1-2	TRBD1	17	TGTGCCAGCAGCTCTCCTTATACCGGGACAGCTAACTATGGCTACACCTTC	CASSSPYTGTANYGYTF
TRBV2	NA	TRBJ2-2	TRBD2	17	TGTGCCAGCAGTGATCCCCTAGCGGGAGATGGGGCCGGGGAGCTGTTTTTT	CASSDPLAGDGAGELFF
TRBV7-8	NA	TRBJ2-2	NA	16	TGTGCCAGCAGCTTATTCGGGCAGTTGAACACCGGGGAGCTGTTTTTT	CASSLFGQLNTGELFF
TRBV5-4	NA	TRBJ1-1	NA	13	TGTGCCAGCAGCTTGGAGGCCGGGTTTGAAGCTTTCTTT	CASSLEAGFEAFF
TRBV7-9	few	TRBJ2-3	TRBD2	16	TGTGCCAGCAGCCCACTAGCGGGGGGCCCCCCAGATACGCAGTATTTT	CASSPLAGGPPDTQYF
TRBV24-1	NA	TRBJ2-3	TRBD2	15	TGTGCCACCAGTGACCCTCTAGCGGGAGGGTATACGCAGTATTTT	CATSDPLAGGYTQYF
TRBV10-3	many	TRBJ2-5	NA	15	TGTGCCATCAGTGTCGATCAGGGATCGCTAGAGACCCAGTACTTC	CAISVDQGSLETQYF
TRBV15	few	TRBJ2-2	TRBD1	20	TGTGCCACCACCATTGATACCCGTTTCACCGGGACAGGGGACACCGGGGAGCTGTTTTTT	CATTIDTRFTGTGDTGELFF
TRBV12-3/TRBV12-4	few	TRBJ1-3	TRBD1	13	TGTGCCACCTCACAGGGGGCCGTGGACACCATATATTTT	CATSQGAVDTIYF
TRBV29-1	few	TRBJ2-1	NA	12	TGCAGCGGTGATGGGGGGCAGGGTGAGCAGTTCTTC	CSGDGGQGEQFF
TRBV6-5	few	TRBJ1-6	NA	14	TGTGCCAGCAGTTACTCGGGACCCAATTCACCCCTCCACTTT	CASSYSGPNSPLHF
TRBV2	many	TRBJ1-1	NA	14	TGTGCCAGCAGTGAGGTGGACTCGGGCACTGAAGCTTTCTTT	CASSEVDSGTEAFF
TRBV5-6	NA	TRBJ1-2	TRBD1	15	TGTGCCAGCAGCCTGGATGTCGAAGCGATCAGGGGGGTCGCCTTC	CASSLDVEAIRGVAF
TRBV10-3	NA	TRBJ2-3	TRBD1	14	TGTGCCATCAGCGGGACAGGGAGCACAGATACGCAGTATTTT	CAISGTGSTDTQYF